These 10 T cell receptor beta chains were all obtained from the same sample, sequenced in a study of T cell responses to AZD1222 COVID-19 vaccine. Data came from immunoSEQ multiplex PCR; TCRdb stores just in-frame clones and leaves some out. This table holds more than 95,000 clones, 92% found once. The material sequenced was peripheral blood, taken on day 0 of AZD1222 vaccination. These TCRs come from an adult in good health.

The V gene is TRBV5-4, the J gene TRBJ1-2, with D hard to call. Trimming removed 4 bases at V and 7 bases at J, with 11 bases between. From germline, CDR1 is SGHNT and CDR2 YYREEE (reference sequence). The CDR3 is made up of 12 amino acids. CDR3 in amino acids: CASSPSSGGYTF. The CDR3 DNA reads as TGTGCCAGCAGCCCATCGTCGGGTGGCTACACCTTC. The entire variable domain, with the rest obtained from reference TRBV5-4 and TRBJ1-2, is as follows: ETGVTQSPTHLIKTRGQQVTLRCSSQSGHNTVSWYQQALGQGPQFIFQYYREEENGRGNFPPRFSGLQFPNYSSELNVNALELDDSALYLCASSPSSGGYTFGSGTRLTVV.

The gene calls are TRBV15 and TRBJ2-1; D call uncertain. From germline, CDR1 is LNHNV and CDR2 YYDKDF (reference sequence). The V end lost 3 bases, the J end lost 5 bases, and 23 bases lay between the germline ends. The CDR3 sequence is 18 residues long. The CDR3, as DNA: TGTGCCACCAGCAGCAATTTAGACACGTGGAGCCCCAACAATGAGCAGTTCTTC. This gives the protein CATSSNLDTWSPNNEQFF.

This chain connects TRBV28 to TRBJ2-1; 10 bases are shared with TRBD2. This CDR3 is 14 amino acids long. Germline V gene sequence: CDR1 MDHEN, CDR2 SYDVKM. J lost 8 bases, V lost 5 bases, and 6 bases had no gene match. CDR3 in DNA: TGTGCCAGCAGTCCTTCTAGCGGGAGCTATGAGCAGTTCTTC. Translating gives CASSPSSGSYEQFF.

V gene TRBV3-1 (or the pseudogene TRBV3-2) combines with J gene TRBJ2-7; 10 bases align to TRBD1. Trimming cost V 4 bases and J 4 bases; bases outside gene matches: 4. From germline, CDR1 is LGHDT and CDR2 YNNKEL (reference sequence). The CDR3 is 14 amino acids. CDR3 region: CASSPRDRGYEQYF. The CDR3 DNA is TGTGCCAGCAGCCCGCGGGACAGGGGTTACGAGCAGTACTTC.

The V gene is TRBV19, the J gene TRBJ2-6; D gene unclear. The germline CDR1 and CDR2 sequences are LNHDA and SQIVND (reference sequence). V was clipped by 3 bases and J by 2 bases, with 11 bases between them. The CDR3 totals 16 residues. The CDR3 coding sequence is TGTGCCAGTAGTATCTCTACGGTAGCTGGGGCCAACGTCCTGACTTTC. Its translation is CASSISTVAGANVLTF.

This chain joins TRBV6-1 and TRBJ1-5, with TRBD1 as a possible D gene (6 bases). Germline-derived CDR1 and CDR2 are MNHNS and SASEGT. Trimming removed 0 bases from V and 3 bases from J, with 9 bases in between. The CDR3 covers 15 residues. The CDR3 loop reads CASSEAQGINQPQHF. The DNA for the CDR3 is TGTGCCAGCAGTGAAGCTCAGGGGATCAATCAGCCCCAGCATTTT.

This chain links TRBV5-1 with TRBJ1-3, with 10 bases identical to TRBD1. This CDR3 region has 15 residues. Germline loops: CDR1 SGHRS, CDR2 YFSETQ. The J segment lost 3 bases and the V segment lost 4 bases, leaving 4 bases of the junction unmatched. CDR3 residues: CASSRDRGLGNTIYF. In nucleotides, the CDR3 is TGCGCCAGCAGCAGAGACAGGGGGCTTGGAAACACCATATATTTT.

Here the CDR3 reads CASSYPAGSLSSYNEQFF. The CDR3 DNA reads TGTGCCAGCAGTTACCCGGCGGGTTCCCTTAGCTCCTACAATGAGCAGTTCTTC. The rearrangement uses TRBV6-2 or TRBV6-3 and TRBJ2-1, with D perhaps TRBD2 (5 bases). There are 18 residues in the CDR3. The ends were cut back, 2 bases at V and 0 bases at J, with 17 bases in the middle. Per germline, CDR1 MNHEY and CDR2 SVGEGT.

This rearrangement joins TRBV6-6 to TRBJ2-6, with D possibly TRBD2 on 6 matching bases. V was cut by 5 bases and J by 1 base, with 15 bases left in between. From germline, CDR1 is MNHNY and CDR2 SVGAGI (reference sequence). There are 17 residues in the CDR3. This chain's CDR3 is CASSRLAINSGANVLTF. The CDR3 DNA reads TGTGCCAGCAGTCGTCTAGCGATAAATTCTGGGGCCAACGTCCTGACTTTC.

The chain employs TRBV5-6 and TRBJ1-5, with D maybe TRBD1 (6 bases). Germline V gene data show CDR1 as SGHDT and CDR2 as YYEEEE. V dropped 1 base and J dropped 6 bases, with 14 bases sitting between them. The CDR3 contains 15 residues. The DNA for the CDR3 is TGTGCCAGCAGCTTGCAAACCAGGGGCACTCAGCCCCAGCATTTT. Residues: CASSLQTRGTQPQHF. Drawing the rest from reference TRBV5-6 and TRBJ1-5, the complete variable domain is DAGVTQSPTHLIKTRGQQVTLRCSPKSGHDTVSWYQQALGQGPQFIFQYYEEEERQRGNFPDRFSGHQFPNYSSELNVNALLLGDSALYLCASSLQTRGTQPQHFGDGTRLSIL.